These T cell receptor beta chains were read from a single sample in a study of T cells in Graves' hyperthyroidism and ophthalmopathy. TCRdb redid the calling of the multiplex PCR reads with MiXCR, one entry per CDR3 protein. The table lists 390,000 or so distinct CDR3 sequences, approximately 14% of them singletons. The sequenced material came from blood. Every receptor here comes from a man younger than 35 with Graves' ophthalmopathy. The CDR3 runs from the conserved cysteine through the conserved F or W. The D gene is left open where the match is weak. Clone sizes are given selectively: once, few, many, or a class where the clone is expanded.

d_gene: -; v_gene: TRBV7-9; j_gene: TRBJ2-1; abundance: few; CDR3aa: CASSLDKEVPNEQFF; CDR3nt: TGTGCCAGCAGCTTAGATAAAGAAGTGCCCAATGAGCAGTTCTTC
d_gene: TRBD1; v_gene: TRBV2; j_gene: TRBJ1-2; abundance: -; CDR3aa: CASVPGQGARGYTF; CDR3nt: TGTGCCAGCGTACCGGGACAGGGGGCGAGGGGCTACACCTTC
d_gene: -; v_gene: TRBV7-9; j_gene: TRBJ1-1; abundance: few; CDR3aa: CASSRGPGPNTEAFF; CDR3nt: TGTGCCAGCAGTCGGGGACCGGGCCCGAACACTGAAGCTTTCTTT
d_gene: TRBD2; v_gene: TRBV11-2; j_gene: TRBJ2-5; abundance: many; CDR3aa: CASSLGLAGVIGETQYF; CDR3nt: TGTGCCAGCAGCTTAGGTCTAGCGGGAGTAATTGGGGAGACCCAGTACTTC
d_gene: -; v_gene: TRBV7-9; j_gene: TRBJ1-4; abundance: many; CDR3aa: CASSWEGRDTNEKLFF; CDR3nt: TGTGCCAGCAGCTGGGAGGGCCGGGACACTAATGAAAAACTGTTTTTT
d_gene: -; v_gene: TRBV12-5; j_gene: TRBJ2-7; abundance: many; CDR3aa: CASGLVQGSRSYF; CDR3nt: TGTGCTAGTGGTTTGGTCCAAGGGTCTAGATCGTACTTC
d_gene: TRBD1; v_gene: TRBV5-6; j_gene: TRBJ2-5; abundance: few; CDR3aa: CASSAGQGQETQYF; CDR3nt: TGTGCCAGCAGCGCCGGACAGGGGCAAGAGACCCAGTACTTC
d_gene: -; v_gene: TRBV6-5; j_gene: TRBJ1-5; abundance: many; CDR3aa: CASSWGYNQPQHF; CDR3nt: TGTGCCAGCAGTTGGGGATACAATCAGCCCCAGCATTTT
d_gene: -; v_gene: TRBV7-6; j_gene: TRBJ2-3; abundance: many; CDR3aa: CASSYGLTLNTQYF; CDR3nt: TGTGCCAGCAGCTATGGTCTGACCCTAAATACGCAGTATTTT
d_gene: TRBD1; v_gene: TRBV14; j_gene: TRBJ2-3; abundance: -; CDR3aa: CASSQGQGALISLTDTRYF; CDR3nt: TGTGCCAGCAGCCAAGGACAGGGGGCTCTAATCAGTCTCACAGATACGCGGTATTTT
d_gene: -; v_gene: TRBV6-2/TRBV6-3; j_gene: TRBJ1-5; abundance: many; CDR3aa: CASSYAPDQPQHF; CDR3nt: TGTGCCAGCAGTTACGCGCCGGATCAGCCCCAGCATTTT
d_gene: -; v_gene: TRBV7-9; j_gene: TRBJ1-2; abundance: few; CDR3aa: CASSLGGRLPGYTF; CDR3nt: TGTGCCAGCAGCTTGGGAGGGCGCTTACCAGGCTACACCTTC
d_gene: -; v_gene: TRBV2; j_gene: TRBJ1-1; abundance: many; CDR3aa: CASRASSTNTEAFF; CDR3nt: TGTGCCAGCAGGGCATCTTCGACGAACACTGAAGCTTTCTTT
d_gene: -; v_gene: TRBV9; j_gene: TRBJ2-1; abundance: -; CDR3aa: CASSEGLSSYNEQFF; CDR3nt: TGTGCCAGCAGCGAAGGGCTGAGCTCCTACAATGAGCAGTTCTTC
d_gene: -; v_gene: TRBV7-9; j_gene: TRBJ2-5; abundance: -; CDR3aa: CASSGQGWGTQYF; CDR3nt: TGTGCCAGCAGCGGGCAGGGTTGGGGGACCCAGTACTTC
d_gene: TRBD1; v_gene: TRBV19; j_gene: TRBJ1-2; abundance: -; CDR3aa: CATSQGTYGYTF; CDR3nt: TGTGCCACCTCACAGGGGACCTATGGCTACACCTTC
d_gene: TRBD2; v_gene: TRBV6-2/TRBV6-3; j_gene: TRBJ2-5; abundance: -; CDR3aa: CASSYSTAGGQETQYF; CDR3nt: TGTGCCAGCAGTTACTCGACGGCGGGGGGCCAAGAGACCCAGTACTTC
d_gene: TRBD2; v_gene: TRBV24-1; j_gene: TRBJ2-1; abundance: few; CDR3aa: CATSGTQISGSSYNEQFF; CDR3nt: TGTGCCACCAGTGGCACACAAATCAGCGGGAGCTCCTACAATGAGCAGTTCTTC
d_gene: -; v_gene: TRBV12-5; j_gene: TRBJ2-5; abundance: many; CDR3aa: CASGKDWEETQYF; CDR3nt: TGTGCTAGTGGTAAGGACTGGGAAGAGACCCAGTACTTC
d_gene: TRBD2; v_gene: TRBV7-3; j_gene: TRBJ2-7; abundance: -; CDR3aa: CASSLVLAGTTKAYEQYF; CDR3nt: TGTGCCAGCAGCTTAGTACTAGCGGGAACGACTAAAGCCTACGAGCAGTACTTC
d_gene: -; v_gene: TRBV30; j_gene: TRBJ2-3; abundance: many; CDR3aa: CASARGITDTQYF; CDR3nt: TGTGCCTCAGCCCGGGGAATCACAGATACGCAGTATTTT
d_gene: -; v_gene: TRBV30; j_gene: TRBJ1-4; abundance: many; CDR3aa: CAWSGVGGTSEKLFF; CDR3nt: TGTGCCTGGAGCGGGGTGGGGGGGACAAGCGAAAAACTGTTTTTT
d_gene: TRBD2; v_gene: TRBV4-2; j_gene: TRBJ2-1; abundance: few; CDR3aa: CASSQEGGTSASYNEQFF; CDR3nt: TGTGCCAGCAGCCAAGAGGGGGGTACTAGCGCTTCCTACAATGAGCAGTTCTTC
d_gene: -; v_gene: TRBV10-3; j_gene: TRBJ2-1; abundance: many; CDR3aa: CATSLGNEQFF; CDR3nt: TGTGCCACCTCCCTCGGCAATGAGCAGTTCTTC
d_gene: TRBD2; v_gene: TRBV20-1; j_gene: TRBJ2-3; abundance: many; CDR3aa: CSARVPSGRSDTQYF; CDR3nt: TGCAGTGCTAGAGTCCCCAGCGGGAGGTCAGATACGCAGTATTTT
d_gene: -; v_gene: TRBV30; j_gene: TRBJ1-5; abundance: -; CDR3aa: CAWSNGVENQPQHF; CDR3nt: TGTGCCTGGAGTAATGGGGTCGAAAATCAGCCCCAGCATTTT
d_gene: TRBD1; v_gene: TRBV30; j_gene: TRBJ2-7; abundance: many; CDR3aa: CAWSALTGGEQYF; CDR3nt: TGTGCCTGGAGTGCCCTGACAGGGGGTGAGCAGTACTTC
d_gene: -; v_gene: TRBV11-2; j_gene: TRBJ2-2; abundance: few; CDR3aa: CASSLAGRGVAFAGELFF; CDR3nt: TGTGCCAGCAGCTTAGCTGGCAGGGGTGTTGCTTTTGCCGGGGAGCTGTTTTTT
d_gene: -; v_gene: TRBV2; j_gene: TRBJ1-1; abundance: -; CDR3aa: CARSDSEAFF; CDR3nt: TGTGCCAGATCGGACAGTGAAGCTTTCTTT
d_gene: TRBD1; v_gene: TRBV7-6; j_gene: TRBJ2-7; abundance: few; CDR3aa: CASSPQQGVSYEQYF; CDR3nt: TGTGCCAGCAGCCCACAACAGGGGGTCTCCTACGAGCAGTACTTC
d_gene: TRBD1; v_gene: TRBV19; j_gene: TRBJ1-1; abundance: -; CDR3aa: CTSSKGQGLTEAFF; CDR3nt: TGTACCAGTAGTAAGGGACAGGGATTAACTGAAGCTTTCTTT